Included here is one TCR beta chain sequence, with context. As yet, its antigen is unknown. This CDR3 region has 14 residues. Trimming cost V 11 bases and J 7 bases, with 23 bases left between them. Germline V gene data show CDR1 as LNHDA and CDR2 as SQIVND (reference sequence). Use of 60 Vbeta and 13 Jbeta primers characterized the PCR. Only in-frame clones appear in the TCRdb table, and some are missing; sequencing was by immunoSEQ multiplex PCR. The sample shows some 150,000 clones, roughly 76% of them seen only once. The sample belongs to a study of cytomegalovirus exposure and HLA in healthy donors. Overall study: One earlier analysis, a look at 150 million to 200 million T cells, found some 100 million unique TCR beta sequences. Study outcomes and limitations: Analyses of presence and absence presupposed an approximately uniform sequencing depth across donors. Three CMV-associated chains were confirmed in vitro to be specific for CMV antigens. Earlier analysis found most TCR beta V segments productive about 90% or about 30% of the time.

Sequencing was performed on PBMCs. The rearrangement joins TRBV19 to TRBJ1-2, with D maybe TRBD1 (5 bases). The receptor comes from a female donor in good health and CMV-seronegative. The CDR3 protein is CAGTATFRGGGYTF. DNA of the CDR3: TGTGCCGGGACCGCGACCTTTCGGGGAGGTGGCTACACCTTC.